These 17 T cell receptor beta chains originate from one sample sequenced in a study of Graves' ophthalmopathy and Graves' hyperthyroidism. Researchers took RNA transcripts and amplified TCR beta CDR3 regions from them. Investigators did first-round RT-PCR with HTBI primers, then second-round multiplex PCR. From the multiplex PCR reads, TCRdb called clonotypes with MiXCR, one entry per CDR3 protein. In the table there are over a million distinct CDR3 sequences, about two fifths of which are singletons. Specimen: peripheral blood or thyroid tissue (not recorded which). The source is an adult man with Graves' hyperthyroidism.

In its sample, this clonotype was seen many times. The genes are TRBV20-1 and TRBJ1-1; TRBD1 is a possible D gene (5 bases). CDR3 length: 12 amino acids. V lost 4 bases and J lost 7, with 13 bases in between. CDR1 is DFQATT and CDR2 is SNEGSKA in the germline V gene (reference sequence). The CDR3 sequence is CSAIPGAGEAFF. In DNA form, the CDR3 reads TGCAGTGCTATCCCCGGGGCGGGTGAAGCTTTCTTT.

The chain has TRBV27 and TRBJ2-5, with 11 bases fitting TRBD2. Germline loops: CDR1 MNHEY, CDR2 SMNVEV (reference sequence). The junction had 6 bases not matched to a gene; V was cut back by 4 bases and J by 5 bases. The CDR3 runs 15 residues. In DNA form, the CDR3 reads TGTGCCAGCAGTTGGAGGGCTAGCGGGAGGGAGACCCAGTACTTC. As protein: CASSWRASGRETQYF.

This clonotype has ten or more counts. The chain uses TRBV7-2 and TRBJ1-4; perhaps TRBD1 as D (5 bases). Germline lookup yields CDR1 SGHTA and CDR2 FQGNSA. The CDR3 runs to 12 residues. V was trimmed by 11 bases and J by 5 bases, leaving 12 bases between them. CDR3 protein: CASGRANEKLFF. The CDR3 DNA reads as TGTGCCTCGGGGCGGGCGAATGAAAAACTGTTTTTT.

This clonotype was recorded at least ten times. The V and J genes are TRBV7-8 and TRBJ2-2; 9 nucleotides line up with TRBD2. V lost 8 bases, J lost 2 bases, and 6 bases stayed unmatched. The CDR3 runs 15 residues. Looked up from germline, CDR1 is SGHVS and CDR2 is FQNEAQ. The CDR3 protein is CASRSGGLNTGELFF. CDR3 nucleotide sequence: TGTGCCAGCCGTAGCGGGGGATTAAACACCGGGGAGCTGTTTTTT.

In the case of this clonotype: A read error is possible here, since a much larger clone lies one base away. The genes are TRBV7-3 and TRBJ2-5, with no clear D. The CDR3 is 13 residues long. V lost 2 bases and J lost 9, with 13 bases in between. CDR1 is SGHTA and CDR2 is FQGTGA in the germline V gene. In nucleotides, the CDR3 is TGTGCCAGCAGCTTAGAGGAACTTCAGGCCCAGTACTTC. This translates into CASSLEELQAQYF.

This clonotype showed up many times. This chain joins TRBV2 and TRBJ2-5; 8 nucleotides agree with TRBD1. Germline V gene data show CDR1 as SNHLY and CDR2 as FYNNEI. CDR3 length: 15 amino acids. V dropped 3 bases and J dropped 4; count of bases not matched to a gene: 7. The CDR3 loop reads CASSEGRGLGETQYF. For the CDR3, the DNA is TGTGCCAGCAGTGAGGGCAGGGGGCTTGGAGAGACCCAGTACTTC.

At least ten counts were recorded for this clonotype. The chain carries TRBV19 and TRBJ1-1, with D tentatively TRBD1 (6 bases). The CDR3 loop spans 16 amino acids. The ends were cut back, 5 bases at V and 3 bases at J, with 19 bases in the middle. Looked up from germline, CDR1 is LNHDA and CDR2 is SQIVND (reference sequence). CDR3 coding DNA: TGTGCCAGTAGTCCAGCATTGCGTACAGGGTACACTGAAGCTTTCTTT. It encodes CASSPALRTGYTEAFF.

The chain employs TRBV27 and TRBJ1-6; D is possibly TRBD1 (5 bases). With 4 bases removed from V and 5 bases from J, the gap between germline ends came to 12 bases. The CDR3 has 15 amino acids. From germline, CDR1 is MNHEY and CDR2 SMNVEV (reference sequence). The CDR3 DNA sequence: TGTGCCAGCAGTTACGGGACGCAGGATAATTCACCCCTCCACTTT. Amino acids: CASSYGTQDNSPLHF.

The rearrangement links TRBV10-1 to TRBJ1-2; 7 bases agree with TRBD1. CDR3 length: 17 amino acids. CDR1 and CDR2 (germline): WNHNN, SYGVQD (reference sequence). The J segment lost 2 bases and the V segment lost 4 bases, leaving 13 bases of the junction unmatched. The CDR3 nucleotides read TGCGCCAGCAGTGCGGGCCGGGACAGTCTTTTAAACTATGGCTACACCTTC. The encoded protein is CASSAGRDSLLNYGYTF.

The V and J genes are TRBV5-4 and TRBJ2-2; D is ambiguous. Germline assignment: CDR1 SGHNT and CDR2 YYREEE (reference sequence). V lost 0 bases to trimming and J lost 4 bases, with 10 bases between them. The CDR3 consists of 15 residues. CDR3 nucleotide sequence: TGTGCCAGCAGCTTGGAGTCCGCGAGCACCGGGGAGCTGTTTTTT. Amino acid sequence: CASSLESASTGELFF.

This clonotype was seen many times. The chain carries TRBV7-9 and TRBJ2-2, with a tentative D call TRBD1 (6 bases). CDR3 length: 13 amino acids. With 5 bases removed from V and 6 bases from J, the gap between germline ends came to 10 bases. Germline V gives CDR1 SEHNR, CDR2 FQNEAQ (reference sequence). CDR3 sequence (DNA): TGTGCCAGCAGCGCCAGGGGTGCCGGGGAGCTGTTTTTT. As protein: CASSARGAGELFF. The complete variable domain, with remaining parts taken from reference TRBV7-9 and TRBJ2-2, reads DTGVSQNPRHKITKRGQNVTFRCDPISEHNRLYWYRQTLGQGPEFLTYFQNEAQLEKSRLLSDRFSAERPKGSFSTLEIQRTEQGDSAMYLCASSARGAGELFFGEGSRLTVL.

This clonotype was found many times. J is TRBJ1-2 and V is TRBV7-9, with D uncertain. CDR1 and CDR2 (germline): SEHNR, FQNEAQ (reference sequence). The CDR3 consists of 16 residues. Deletions cut 1 base from V and 4 bases from J, with 16 bases between. In DNA form, the CDR3 reads TGTGCCAGCAGCTTAGAAGGGCCTGAACGGCTCTATGGCTACACCTTC. This sequence encodes CASSLEGPERLYGYTF.

In its sample, this clonotype was seen many times. The chain combines TRBV5-8 with TRBJ1-1; D is unresolved. The CDR3 has 12 amino acids. Between the trimmed V and J ends, which lost 1 base and 6 bases, there was a span of 7 bases. The germline V gene has CDR1 SGHTS and CDR2 YDEGEE. The CDR3 region is CASSLSGSEAFF. DNA of the CDR3: TGTGCCAGCAGCTTGAGTGGCTCTGAAGCTTTCTTT.

The sample holds many counts of this clonotype. The genes are TRBV2 and TRBJ2-7; D perhaps matches TRBD1 (6 bases). The CDR3 length is 12 residues. Germline loops: CDR1 SNHLY, CDR2 FYNNEI. The V end was cut by 8 bases, the J end by 2 bases, with 10 bases between. CDR3 DNA: TGTGCCAGCGGTAGGGGGACCTACGAGCAGTACTTC. Its translation: CASGRGTYEQYF. The entire variable domain, with the rest obtained from reference TRBV2 and TRBJ2-7, is as follows: EPEVTQTPSHQVTQMGQEVILRCVPISNHLYFYWYRQILGQKVEFLVSFYNNEISEKSEIFDDQFSVERPDGSNFTLKIRSTKLEDSAMYFCASGRGTYEQYFGPGTRLTVT.

At least ten counts were recorded for this clonotype. The V call is TRBV11-2, the J call TRBJ2-7, with TRBD1 matching over 7 bases. V lost 5 bases, J lost 0 bases, and 10 bases stayed unmatched. The germline CDR1 and CDR2 sequences are SGHAT and FQNNGV. CDR3 size: 16 residues. CDR3 coding DNA: TGTGCCAGCAGCAGGGGACAGACCTTAGACTCCTACGAGCAGTACTTC. It yields the protein CASSRGQTLDSYEQYF. Variable domain in full (rest from reference TRBV11-2 and TRBJ2-7): EAGVAQSPRYKIIEKRQSVAFWCNPISGHATLYWYQQILGQGPKLLIQFQNNGVVDDSQLPKDRFSAERLKGVDSTLKIQPAKLEDSAVYLCASSRGQTLDSYEQYFGPGTRLTVT.

This clonotype was observed many times. The chain uses TRBV7-9 and TRBJ2-7, with 11 bases lining up with TRBD2. CDR3 length: 16 residues. The germline gives CDR1 SEHNR, CDR2 FQNEAQ (reference sequence). J lost 3 bases, V lost 4 bases, and 8 bases had no gene match. This CDR3 is CASSSPSGTSGYEQYF. DNA of the CDR3: TGTGCCAGCAGCTCCCCGAGTGGGACTAGCGGCTACGAGCAGTACTTC. Combining the CDR3 with reference TRBV7-9 and TRBJ2-7 gives the whole variable domain DTGVSQNPRHKITKRGQNVTFRCDPISEHNRLYWYRQTLGQGPEFLTYFQNEAQLEKSRLLSDRFSAERPKGSFSTLEIQRTEQGDSAMYLCASSSPSGTSGYEQYFGPGTRLTVT.

The genes are TRBV6-5 and TRBJ1-1; a possible D gene is TRBD1 (5 bases). From germline, CDR1 is MNHEY and CDR2 SVGAGI. This CDR3 has 16 amino acids. The germline V and J ends were trimmed by 0 bases and 5 bases, with 16 bases remaining between them. CDR3 bases: TGTGCCAGCAGTTACTCCACCGGGGGGGGGATTACTGAAGCTTTCTTT. Amino acids: CASSYSTGGGITEAFF.